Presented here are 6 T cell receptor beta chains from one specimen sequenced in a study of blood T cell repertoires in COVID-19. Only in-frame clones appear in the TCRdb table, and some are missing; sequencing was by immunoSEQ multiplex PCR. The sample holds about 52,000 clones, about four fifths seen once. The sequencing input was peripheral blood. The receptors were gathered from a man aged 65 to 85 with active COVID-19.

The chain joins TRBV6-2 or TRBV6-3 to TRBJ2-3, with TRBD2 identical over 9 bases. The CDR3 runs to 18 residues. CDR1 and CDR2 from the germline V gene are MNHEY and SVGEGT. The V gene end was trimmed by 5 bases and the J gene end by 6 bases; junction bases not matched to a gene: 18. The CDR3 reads CASSAPSGAVGFLDTQYF. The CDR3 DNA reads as TGTGCCAGCAGTGCTCCTAGCGGGGCCGTCGGGTTTCTGGATACGCAGTATTTT.

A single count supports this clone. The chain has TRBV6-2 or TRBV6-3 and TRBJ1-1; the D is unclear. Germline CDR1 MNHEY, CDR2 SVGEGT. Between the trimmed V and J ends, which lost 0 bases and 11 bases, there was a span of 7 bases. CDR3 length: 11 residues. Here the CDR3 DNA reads TGTGCCAGCAGTTACTCGTACGGGGCTTTCTTT. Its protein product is CASSYSYGAFF.

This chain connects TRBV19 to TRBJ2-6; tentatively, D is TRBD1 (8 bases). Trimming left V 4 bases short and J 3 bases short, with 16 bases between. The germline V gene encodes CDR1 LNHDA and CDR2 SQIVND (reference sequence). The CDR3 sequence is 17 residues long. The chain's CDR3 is CASSSAQGEGGANVLTF. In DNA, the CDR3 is TGTGCCAGTAGTAGTGCACAGGGGGAGGGTGGGGCCAACGTCCTGACTTTC.

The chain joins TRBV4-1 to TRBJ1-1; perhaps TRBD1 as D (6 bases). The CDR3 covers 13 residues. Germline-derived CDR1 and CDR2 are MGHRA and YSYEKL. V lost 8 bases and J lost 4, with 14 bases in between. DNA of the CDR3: TGCGCCAGCCGGCGGGGGCTAAGCACTGAAGCTTTCTTT. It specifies CASRRGLSTEAFF.

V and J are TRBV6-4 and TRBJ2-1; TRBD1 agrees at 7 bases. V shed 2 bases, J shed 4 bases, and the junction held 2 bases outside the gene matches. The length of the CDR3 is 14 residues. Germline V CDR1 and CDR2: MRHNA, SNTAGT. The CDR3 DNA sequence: TGTGCCAGCAGTGACGGACAGGAATACAATGAGCAGTTCTTC. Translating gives CASSDGQEYNEQFF.

CDR3 nucleotide sequence: TGTGCTAGTGGTTTGGTACTGGTTGGGTCGGGACAGCCACCTACCTATGGCTACACCTTC. Translating gives CASGLVLVGSGQPPTYGYTF. This chain links TRBV12-5 with TRBJ1-2; the match to TRBD1 covers 7 bases. This CDR3 comprises 20 residues. Germline V lookup: CDR1 LGHNT, CDR2 FRNRAP. The ends lost 0 bases at V and 4 bases at J; junction bases unmatched: 20.